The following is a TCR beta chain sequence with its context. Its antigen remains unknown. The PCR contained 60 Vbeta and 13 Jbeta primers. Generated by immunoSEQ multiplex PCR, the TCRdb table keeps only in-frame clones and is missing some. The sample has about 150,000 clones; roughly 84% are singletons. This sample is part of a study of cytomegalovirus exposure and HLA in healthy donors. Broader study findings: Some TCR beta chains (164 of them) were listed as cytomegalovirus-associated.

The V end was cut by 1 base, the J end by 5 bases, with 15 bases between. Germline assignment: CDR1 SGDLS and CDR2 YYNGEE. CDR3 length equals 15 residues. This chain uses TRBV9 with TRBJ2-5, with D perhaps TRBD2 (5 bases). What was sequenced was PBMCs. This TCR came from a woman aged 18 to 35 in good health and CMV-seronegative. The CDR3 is CASSVMSFTGETQYF. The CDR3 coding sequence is TGTGCCAGCAGCGTAATGTCGTTTACGGGGGAGACCCAGTACTTC.